This record covers a single TCR beta chain. There are 17 residues in the CDR3. Germline V gene lookup returns CDR1 SGHRS and CDR2 YFSETQ. The V gene end was trimmed by 2 bases and the J gene end by 7 bases; junction bases not matched to a gene: 14. Per the original methods: Reference gene primer amplification yielded estimated nucleated cell counts. Here immunoSEQ multiplex PCR was the method, and the copy in TCRdb shows in-frame clones only, minus some. V and J calls and clone size are those listed in that table; D and trimming were worked out from the DNA. The sample consists of about 250,000 clones, roughly 91% of them appearing once. These data come from a study of blood T cell repertoires in COVID-19. Overall study context: Sites in the United States, Italy and Spain provided acute and convalescent COVID-19 samples. Sample material is recorded as cDNA or gDNA derived from T cells, B-cell-depleted T cells, or PBMCs.

Seattle patients were enrolled during active infection and followed longitudinally. The clonotype was recovered from a young man with COVID-19, enrolled during active disease. The V and J genes are TRBV5-1 and TRBJ2-1; 8 bases fit TRBD1. Sequenced sample: peripheral blood. The CDR3 spells CASSLAGGRGLGNEQFF. Here the CDR3 DNA reads TGCGCCAGCAGCTTAGCCGGTGGCAGGGGGCTAGGGAATGAGCAGTTCTTC.